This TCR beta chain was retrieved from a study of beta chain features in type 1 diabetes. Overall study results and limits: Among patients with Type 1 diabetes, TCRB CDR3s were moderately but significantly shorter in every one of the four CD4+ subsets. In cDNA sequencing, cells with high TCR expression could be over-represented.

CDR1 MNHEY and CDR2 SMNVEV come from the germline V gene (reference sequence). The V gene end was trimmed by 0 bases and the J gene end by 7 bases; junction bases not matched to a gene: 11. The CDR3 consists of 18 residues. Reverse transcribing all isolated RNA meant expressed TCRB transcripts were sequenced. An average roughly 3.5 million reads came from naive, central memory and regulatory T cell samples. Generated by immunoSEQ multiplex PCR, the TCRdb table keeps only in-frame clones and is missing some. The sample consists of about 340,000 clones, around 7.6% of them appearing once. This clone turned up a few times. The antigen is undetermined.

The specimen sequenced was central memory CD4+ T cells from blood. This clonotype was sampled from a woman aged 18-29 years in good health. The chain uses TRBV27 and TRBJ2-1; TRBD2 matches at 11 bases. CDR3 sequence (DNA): TGTGCCAGCAGTTTATCGCCCCCCCTAGCGGGAGGCGGGAATGAGCAGTTCTTC. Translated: CASSLSPPLAGGGNEQFF.